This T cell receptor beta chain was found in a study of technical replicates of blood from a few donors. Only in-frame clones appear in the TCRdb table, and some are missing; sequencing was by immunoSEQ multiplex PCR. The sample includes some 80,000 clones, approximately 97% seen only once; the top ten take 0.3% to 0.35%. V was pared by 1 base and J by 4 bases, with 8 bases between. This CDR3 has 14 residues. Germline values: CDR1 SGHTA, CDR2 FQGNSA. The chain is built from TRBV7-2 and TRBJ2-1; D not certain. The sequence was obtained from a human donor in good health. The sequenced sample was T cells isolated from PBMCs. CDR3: CASSLEAGYNEQFF. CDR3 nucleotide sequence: TGTGCCAGCAGCTTAGAGGCCGGGTACAATGAGCAGTTCTTC.